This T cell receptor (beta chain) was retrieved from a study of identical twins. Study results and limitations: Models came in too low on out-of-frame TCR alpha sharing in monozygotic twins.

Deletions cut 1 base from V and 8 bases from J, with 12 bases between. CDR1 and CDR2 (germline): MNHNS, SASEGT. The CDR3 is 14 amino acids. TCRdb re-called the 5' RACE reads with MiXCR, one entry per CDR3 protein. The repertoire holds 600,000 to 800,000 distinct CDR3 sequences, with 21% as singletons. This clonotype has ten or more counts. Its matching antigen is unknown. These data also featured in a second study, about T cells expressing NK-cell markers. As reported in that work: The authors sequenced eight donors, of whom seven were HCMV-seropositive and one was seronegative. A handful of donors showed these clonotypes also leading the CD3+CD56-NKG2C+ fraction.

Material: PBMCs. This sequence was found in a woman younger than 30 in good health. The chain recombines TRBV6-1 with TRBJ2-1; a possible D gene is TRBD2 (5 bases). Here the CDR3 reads CASSEGLAPYEQFF. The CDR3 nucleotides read TGTGCCAGCAGTGAAGGTCTAGCACCGTATGAGCAGTTCTTC.